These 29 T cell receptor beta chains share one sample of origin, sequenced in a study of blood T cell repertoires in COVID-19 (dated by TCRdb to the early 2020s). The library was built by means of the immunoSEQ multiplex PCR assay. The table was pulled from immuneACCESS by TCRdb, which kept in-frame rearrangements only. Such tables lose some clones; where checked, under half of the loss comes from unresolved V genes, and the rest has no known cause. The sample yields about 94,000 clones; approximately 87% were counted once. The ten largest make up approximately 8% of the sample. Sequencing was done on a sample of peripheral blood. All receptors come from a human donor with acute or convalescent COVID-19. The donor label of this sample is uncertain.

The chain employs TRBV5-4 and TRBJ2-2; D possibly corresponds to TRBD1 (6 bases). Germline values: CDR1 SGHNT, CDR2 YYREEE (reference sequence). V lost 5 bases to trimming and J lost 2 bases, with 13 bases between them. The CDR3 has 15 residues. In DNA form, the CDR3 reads TGTGCCAGCAGGCCAGGGGAGATTAACACCGGGGAGCTGTTTTTT. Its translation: CASRPGEINTGELFF. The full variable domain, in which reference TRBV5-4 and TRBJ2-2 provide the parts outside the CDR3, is ETGVTQSPTHLIKTRGQQVTLRCSSQSGHNTVSWYQQALGQGPQFIFQYYREEENGRGNFPPRFSGLQFPNYSSELNVNALELDDSALYLCASRPGEINTGELFFGEGSRLTVL.

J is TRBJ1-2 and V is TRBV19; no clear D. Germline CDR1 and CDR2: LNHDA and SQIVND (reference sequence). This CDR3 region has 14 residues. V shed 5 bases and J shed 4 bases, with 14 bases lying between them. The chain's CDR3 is CASSASLTAYGYTF. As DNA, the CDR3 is TGTGCCAGTAGTGCGTCACTTACCGCCTATGGCTACACCTTC.

Written as DNA, the CDR3 is TGTGCCAGCAGCTCACAGGGGCCCGGGGAGCTGTTTTTT. It encodes CASSSQGPGELFF. V and J are TRBV2 and TRBJ2-2, with 7 bases that match TRBD1. Trimming at V came to 6 bases and at J to 6 bases, leaving 4 bases not matched to a gene. This CDR3 is 13 amino acids long. The germline gives CDR1 SNHLY, CDR2 FYNNEI. Together with reference TRBV2 and TRBJ2-2, the CDR3 gives the full variable domain: EPEVTQTPSHQVTQMGQEVILRCVPISNHLYFYWYRQILGQKVEFLVSFYNNEISEKSEIFDDQFSVERPDGSNFTLKIRSTKLEDSAMYFCASSSQGPGELFFGEGSRLTVL.

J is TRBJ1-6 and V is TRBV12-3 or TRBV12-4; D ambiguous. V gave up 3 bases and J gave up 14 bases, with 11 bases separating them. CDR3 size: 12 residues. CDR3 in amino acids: CASSLLPRSLHF. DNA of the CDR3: TGTGCCAGCAGTTTGCTCCCCCGGTCCCTCCACTTT.

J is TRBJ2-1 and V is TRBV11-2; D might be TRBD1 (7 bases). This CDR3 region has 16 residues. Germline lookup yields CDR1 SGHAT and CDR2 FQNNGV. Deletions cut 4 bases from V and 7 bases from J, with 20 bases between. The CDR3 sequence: CASSWVGAGGWNEQFF. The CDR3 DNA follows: TGTGCCAGCAGCTGGGTTGGGGCAGGGGGGTGGAATGAGCAGTTCTTC. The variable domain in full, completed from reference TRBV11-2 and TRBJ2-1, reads EAGVAQSPRYKIIEKRQSVAFWCNPISGHATLYWYQQILGQGPKLLIQFQNNGVVDDSQLPKDRFSAERLKGVDSTLKIQPAKLEDSAVYLCASSWVGAGGWNEQFFGPGTRLTVL.

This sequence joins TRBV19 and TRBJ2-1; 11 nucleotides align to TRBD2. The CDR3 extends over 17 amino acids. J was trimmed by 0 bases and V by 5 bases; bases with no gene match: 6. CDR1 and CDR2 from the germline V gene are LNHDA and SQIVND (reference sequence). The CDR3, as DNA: TGTGCCAGTAGTTCCGCGACTAGCGGGGCCTCCTACAATGAGCAGTTCTTC. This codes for CASSSATSGASYNEQFF.

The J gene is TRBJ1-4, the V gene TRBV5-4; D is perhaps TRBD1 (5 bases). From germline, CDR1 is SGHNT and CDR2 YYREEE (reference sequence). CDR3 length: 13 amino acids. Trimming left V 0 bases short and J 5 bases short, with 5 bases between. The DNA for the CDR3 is TGTGCCAGCAGCTTGGACAGGAATGAAAAACTGTTTTTT. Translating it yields CASSLDRNEKLFF.

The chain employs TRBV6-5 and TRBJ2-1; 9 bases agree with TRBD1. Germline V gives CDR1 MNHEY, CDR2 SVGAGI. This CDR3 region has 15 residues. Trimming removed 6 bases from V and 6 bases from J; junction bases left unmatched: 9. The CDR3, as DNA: TGTGCCAGCAGCCAAGCAGGACAGGGGAGCAATGAGCAGTTCTTC. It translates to CASSQAGQGSNEQFF.

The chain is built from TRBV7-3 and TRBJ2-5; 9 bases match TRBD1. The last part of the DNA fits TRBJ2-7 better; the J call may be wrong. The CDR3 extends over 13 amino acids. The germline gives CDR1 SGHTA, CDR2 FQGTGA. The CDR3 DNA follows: TGTGCCAGCAGCAAGGGACAGGGCAACGAGCAGTACTTC. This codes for CASSKGQGNEQYF.

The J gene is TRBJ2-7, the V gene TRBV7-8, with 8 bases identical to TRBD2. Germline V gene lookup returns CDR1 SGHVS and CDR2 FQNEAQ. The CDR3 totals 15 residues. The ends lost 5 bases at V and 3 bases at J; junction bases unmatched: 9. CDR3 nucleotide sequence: TGTGCCAGCAGCCCACGGAGCGGGGGTTTCTACGAGCAGTACTTC. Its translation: CASSPRSGGFYEQYF.

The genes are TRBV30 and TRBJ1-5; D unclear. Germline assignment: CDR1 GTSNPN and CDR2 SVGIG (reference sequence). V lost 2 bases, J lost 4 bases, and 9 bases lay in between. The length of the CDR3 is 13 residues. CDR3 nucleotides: TGTGCCTGGAGTAAGGCGGGTAATCAGCCCCAGCATTTT. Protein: CAWSKAGNQPQHF. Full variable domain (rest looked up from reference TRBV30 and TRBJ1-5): SQTIHQWPATLVQPVGSPLSLECTVEGTSNPNLYWYRQAAGRGLQLLFYSVGIGQISSEVPQNLSASRPQDRQFILSSKKLLLSDSGFYLCAWSKAGNQPQHFGDGTRLSIL.

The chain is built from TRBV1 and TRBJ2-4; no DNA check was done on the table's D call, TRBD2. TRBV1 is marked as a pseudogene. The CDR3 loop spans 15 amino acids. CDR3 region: CTSSQAGGRRNIQYF. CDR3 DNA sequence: TGCACCAGCAGCCAAGCGGGGGGGCGAAGAAACATTCAGTACTTC.

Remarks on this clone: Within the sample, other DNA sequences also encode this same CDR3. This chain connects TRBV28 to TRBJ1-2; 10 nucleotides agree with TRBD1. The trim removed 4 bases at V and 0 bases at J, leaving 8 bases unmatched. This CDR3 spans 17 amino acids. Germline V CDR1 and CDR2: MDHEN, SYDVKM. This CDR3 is CASSSRDRGPSNYGYTF. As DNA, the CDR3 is TGTGCCAGCAGTTCCCGGGACAGGGGACCCTCTAACTATGGCTACACCTTC.

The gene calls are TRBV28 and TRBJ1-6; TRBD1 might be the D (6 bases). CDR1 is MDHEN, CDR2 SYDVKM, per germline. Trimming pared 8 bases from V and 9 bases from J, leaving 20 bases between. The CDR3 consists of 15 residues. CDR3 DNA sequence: TGTGCCAGCCGCGTCGGACAGTACCAAAGTTCACCCCTCCACTTT. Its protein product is CASRVGQYQSSPLHF.

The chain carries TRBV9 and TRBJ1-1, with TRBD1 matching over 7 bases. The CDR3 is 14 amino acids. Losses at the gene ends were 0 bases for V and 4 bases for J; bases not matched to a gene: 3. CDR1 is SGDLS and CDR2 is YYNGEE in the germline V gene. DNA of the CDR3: TGTGCCAGCAGCGTAGCGGGACAGATCACTGAAGCTTTCTTT. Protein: CASSVAGQITEAFF.

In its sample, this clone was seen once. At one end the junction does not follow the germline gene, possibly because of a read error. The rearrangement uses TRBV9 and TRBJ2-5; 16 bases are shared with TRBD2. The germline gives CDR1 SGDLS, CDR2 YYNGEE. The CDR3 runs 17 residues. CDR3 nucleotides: TGTGCCCGCAGCGTGGGGACTAGCGGGGGGGGCGCGGAGACCCAGTACTTC. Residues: CARSVGTSGGGAETQYF.

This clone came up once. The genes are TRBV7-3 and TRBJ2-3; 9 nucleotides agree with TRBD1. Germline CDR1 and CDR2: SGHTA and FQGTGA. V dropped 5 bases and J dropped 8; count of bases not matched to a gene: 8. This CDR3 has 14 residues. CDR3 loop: CASSQDRGRGTQYF. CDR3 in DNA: TGTGCCAGCAGCCAGGACAGGGGAAGGGGTACGCAGTATTTT.

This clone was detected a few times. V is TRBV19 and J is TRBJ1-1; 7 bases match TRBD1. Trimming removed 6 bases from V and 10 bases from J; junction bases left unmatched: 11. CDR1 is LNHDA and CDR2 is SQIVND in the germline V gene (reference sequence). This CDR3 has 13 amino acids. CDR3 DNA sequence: TGTGCCAGTAGAGTTACAGGGGTTGCCGGAGCTTTCTTT. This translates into CASRVTGVAGAFF.

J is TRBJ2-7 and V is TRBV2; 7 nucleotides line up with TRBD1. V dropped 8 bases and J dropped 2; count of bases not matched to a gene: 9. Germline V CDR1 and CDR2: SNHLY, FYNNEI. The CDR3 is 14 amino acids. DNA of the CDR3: TGTGCCAGCCTCGACAGGGACCTAACCTACGAGCAGTACTTC. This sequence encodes CASLDRDLTYEQYF.

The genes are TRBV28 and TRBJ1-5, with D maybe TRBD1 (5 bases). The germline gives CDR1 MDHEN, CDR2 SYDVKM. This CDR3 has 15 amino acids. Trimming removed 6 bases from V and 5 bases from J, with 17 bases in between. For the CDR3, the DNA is TGTGCCAGCAGCCTAGAATGGGTAGGGGATCAGCCCCAGCATTTT. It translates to CASSLEWVGDQPQHF.

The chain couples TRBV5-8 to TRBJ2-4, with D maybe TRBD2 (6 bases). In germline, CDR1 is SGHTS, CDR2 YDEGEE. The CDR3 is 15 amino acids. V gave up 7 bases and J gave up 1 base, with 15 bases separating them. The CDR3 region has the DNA TGTGCCAGCCGTCCCAGCGGGTGGGCCAAAAACATTCAGTACTTC. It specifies CASRPSGWAKNIQYF.

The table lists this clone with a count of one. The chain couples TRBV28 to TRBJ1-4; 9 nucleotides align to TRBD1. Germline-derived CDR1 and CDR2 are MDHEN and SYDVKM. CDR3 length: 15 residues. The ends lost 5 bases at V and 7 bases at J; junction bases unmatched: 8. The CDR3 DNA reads TGTGCCAGCAGTCCAGGACAGGGGCGGGGTGAAAAACTGTTTTTT. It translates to CASSPGQGRGEKLFF.

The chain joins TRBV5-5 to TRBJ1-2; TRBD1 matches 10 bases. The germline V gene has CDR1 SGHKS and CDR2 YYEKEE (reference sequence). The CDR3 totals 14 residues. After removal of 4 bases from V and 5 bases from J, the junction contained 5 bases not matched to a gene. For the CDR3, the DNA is TGTGCCAGCAGCGTTGGGACAGGGGTATATGGCTACACCTTC. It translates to CASSVGTGVYGYTF.

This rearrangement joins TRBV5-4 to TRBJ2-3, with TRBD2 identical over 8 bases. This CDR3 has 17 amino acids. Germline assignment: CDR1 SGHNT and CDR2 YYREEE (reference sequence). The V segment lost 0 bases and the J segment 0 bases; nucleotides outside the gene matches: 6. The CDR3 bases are TGTGCCAGCAGCTTGGCCGTAATAGCGGGGAGCACAGATACGCAGTATTTT. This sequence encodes CASSLAVIAGSTDTQYF. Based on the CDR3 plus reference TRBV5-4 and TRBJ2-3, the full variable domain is ETGVTQSPTHLIKTRGQQVTLRCSSQSGHNTVSWYQQALGQGPQFIFQYYREEENGRGNFPPRFSGLQFPNYSSELNVNALELDDSALYLCASSLAVIAGSTDTQYFGPGTRLTVL.

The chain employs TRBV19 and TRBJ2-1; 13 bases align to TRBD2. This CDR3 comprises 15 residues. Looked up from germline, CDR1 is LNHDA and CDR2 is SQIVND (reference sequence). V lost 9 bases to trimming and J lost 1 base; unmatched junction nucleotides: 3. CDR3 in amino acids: CASRLAGGSYNEQFF. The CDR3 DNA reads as TGTGCCAGCCGACTAGCGGGGGGTTCCTACAATGAGCAGTTCTTC.

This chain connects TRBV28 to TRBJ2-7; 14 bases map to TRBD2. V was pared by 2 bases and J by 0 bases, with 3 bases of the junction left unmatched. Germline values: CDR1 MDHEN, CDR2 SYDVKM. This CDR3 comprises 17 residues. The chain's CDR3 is CASSLGTSGGYSYEQYF. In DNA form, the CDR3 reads TGTGCCAGCAGTTTAGGGACTAGCGGGGGATACTCCTACGAGCAGTACTTC.

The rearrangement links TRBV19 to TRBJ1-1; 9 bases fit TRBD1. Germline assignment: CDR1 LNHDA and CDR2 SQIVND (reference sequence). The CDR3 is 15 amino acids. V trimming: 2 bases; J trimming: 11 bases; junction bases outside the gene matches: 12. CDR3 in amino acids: CASSIPGQGRPFAFF. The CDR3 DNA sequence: TGTGCCAGTAGTATACCGGGACAGGGACGCCCCTTCGCTTTCTTT.

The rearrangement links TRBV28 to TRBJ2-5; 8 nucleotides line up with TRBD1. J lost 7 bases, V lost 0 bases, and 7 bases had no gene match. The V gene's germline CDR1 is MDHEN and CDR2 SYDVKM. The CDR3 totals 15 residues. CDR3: CASSLWQGAFVTQYF. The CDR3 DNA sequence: TGTGCCAGCAGTTTATGGCAGGGGGCCTTTGTGACCCAGTACTTC.

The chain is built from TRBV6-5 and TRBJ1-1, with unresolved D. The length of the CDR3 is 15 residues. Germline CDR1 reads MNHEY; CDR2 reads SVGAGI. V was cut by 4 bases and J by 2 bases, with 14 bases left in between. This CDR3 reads CASSSRQLQNTEAFF. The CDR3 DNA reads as TGTGCCAGCAGTTCCCGCCAACTACAAAACACTGAAGCTTTCTTT.